One and the same sample provided the 28 T cell receptor beta chains below, sequenced in a study of blood T cell repertoires in COVID-19. TCRdb keeps only in-frame clones here, not all; method: immunoSEQ multiplex PCR. The data hold 300,000 to 350,000 clones, with 90% observed a single time. The material sequenced was PBMCs or T cells enriched from blood (not recorded which). The receptors shown here come from a woman aged 18-35 years with acute COVID-19.

The chain links TRBV29-1 to TRBJ2-7, with 11 bases lining up with TRBD2. Germline loops: CDR1 SQVTM, CDR2 ANQGSEA. V shed 7 bases and J 1 base; nucleotides not matched to a gene: 3. The CDR3 is 13 amino acids. CDR3 in amino acids: CSARLAGSYEQYF. The CDR3 DNA reads TGCAGCGCCCGACTAGCGGGATCCTACGAGCAGTACTTC.

The genes are TRBV3-1 (or the pseudogene TRBV3-2) and TRBJ2-5, with 7 nucleotides matching TRBD2. Germline-derived CDR1 and CDR2 are LGHDT and YNNKEL (reference sequence). The CDR3 extends over 18 amino acids. V was pared by 4 bases and J by 0 bases, with 14 bases of the junction left unmatched. Here the CDR3 DNA reads TGTGCCAGCAGCCTGGAACTCCTAGCGGCAGACTACCAAGAGACCCAGTACTTC. It translates to CASSLELLAADYQETQYF.

The chain has TRBV2 and TRBJ1-2; D gene uncertain. This CDR3 comprises 15 residues. Trimming stripped 2 bases from V and 2 bases from J, with 12 bases between. Germline V lookup: CDR1 SNHLY, CDR2 FYNNEI. The CDR3 region has the DNA TGTGCCAGCAGTGAAATTTCAGGTTCCAACTATGGCTACACCTTC. Amino acid sequence: CASSEISGSNYGYTF.

The CDR3 reads CASSLVSTLGGVHEQYF. DNA of the CDR3: TGCGCCAGCAGCTTGGTCTCCACCTTAGGGGGTGTCCACGAGCAGTACTTC. The chain joins TRBV5-1 to TRBJ2-7; possible D gene TRBD1, 6 bases. Trimming removed 0 bases at V and 5 bases at J, with 21 bases between. Germline assignment: CDR1 SGHRS and CDR2 YFSETQ. This CDR3 has 17 residues.

This chain joins TRBV3-1 (or the pseudogene TRBV3-2) and TRBJ2-7; 7 bases agree with TRBD2. Germline V CDR1 and CDR2: LGHDT, YNNKEL (reference sequence). The V gene end was trimmed by 4 bases and the J gene end by 0 bases; junction bases not matched to a gene: 9. CDR3 length: 16 amino acids. The CDR3 here is CASSPRDYSSSYEQYF. As DNA, the CDR3 is TGTGCCAGCAGCCCCCGGGACTATTCTTCCTCCTACGAGCAGTACTTC.

V is TRBV10-3 and J is TRBJ2-7; 9 nucleotides align to TRBD1. The CDR3 has 13 residues. V lost 10 bases and J lost 6; bases outside the gene matches: 10. CDR1 and CDR2 (germline): ENHRY, SYGVKD. CDR3 amino acids: CATAGQGFPEQYF. DNA of the CDR3: TGTGCCACCGCAGGACAGGGGTTCCCCGAGCAGTACTTC.

This clone was detected only once. This sequence joins TRBV5-1 and TRBJ2-7; D is perhaps TRBD1 (6 bases). Germline-derived CDR1 and CDR2 are SGHRS and YFSETQ. This CDR3 is 16 amino acids long. V lost 3 bases, J lost 2 bases, and 18 bases lay in between. In DNA, the CDR3 is TGCGCCAGCAGCTCCCGGACAGCCGAAAAACCCTACGAGCAGTACTTC. Its protein is CASSSRTAEKPYEQYF.

The chain recombines TRBV5-6 with TRBJ1-2, with D possibly matching TRBD1 (6 bases). CDR3 length: 14 residues. Deletions cut 2 bases from V and 2 bases from J, with 10 bases between. Germline V gives CDR1 SGHDT, CDR2 YYEEEE. CDR3 in DNA: TGTGCCAGCAGCTTTCCGGACAGAAACTATGGCTACACCTTC. Translation gives CASSFPDRNYGYTF. The whole variable domain, filled in from reference TRBV5-6 and TRBJ1-2, reads DAGVTQSPTHLIKTRGQQVTLRCSPKSGHDTVSWYQQALGQGPQFIFQYYEEEERQRGNFPDRFSGHQFPNYSSELNVNALLLGDSALYLCASSFPDRNYGYTFGSGTRLTVV.

The rearrangement links TRBV6-5 to TRBJ1-2; D ambiguous. The CDR3 loop spans 15 amino acids. Germline CDR1 MNHEY, CDR2 SVGAGI. V gave up 6 bases and J gave up 4 bases, with 18 bases separating them. The CDR3, as DNA: TGTGCCAGCAGCCGCGACTCATGGTCGGGCTATGGCTACACCTTC. The encoded protein is CASSRDSWSGYGYTF.

The chain carries TRBV6-5 and TRBJ2-1; perhaps TRBD1 as D (7 bases). There are 15 residues in the CDR3. V was shortened by 0 bases and J by 15 bases, with 21 bases between the two germline ends. The germline CDR1 and CDR2 sequences are MNHEY and SVGAGI. The chain's CDR3 is CASSYSIEGAGGSFF. The CDR3 region has the DNA TGTGCCAGCAGTTACTCGATAGAGGGGGCCGGGGGTTCGTTCTTC.

This clone was detected once. This chain uses TRBV5-1 with TRBJ2-2; D is possibly TRBD1 (6 bases). Trimming stripped 5 bases from V and 4 bases from J, with 12 bases between. This CDR3 contains 14 residues. Germline CDR1 and CDR2: SGHRS and YFSETQ. The CDR3, as DNA: TGCGCCAGCAGTTCGGCAGGGGTCACCGGGGAGCTGTTTTTT. It translates to CASSSAGVTGELFF.

The chain recombines TRBV19 with TRBJ1-2; D call uncertain. This CDR3 has 14 residues. Trimming removed 5 bases at V and 1 base at J, with 11 bases between. Germline V CDR1 and CDR2: LNHDA, SQIVND (reference sequence). The CDR3 spells CASSQAQFNYGYTF. The DNA for the CDR3 is TGTGCCAGTAGTCAGGCCCAATTTAACTATGGCTACACCTTC. The full variable domain, in which reference TRBV19 and TRBJ1-2 provide the parts outside the CDR3, is DGGITQSPKYLFRKEGQNVTLSCEQNLNHDAMYWYRQDPGQGLRLIYYSQIVNDFQKGDIAEGYSVSREKKESFPLTVTSAQKNPTAFYLCASSQAQFNYGYTFGSGTRLTVV.

The chain recombines TRBV11-3 with TRBJ2-1; 11 positions agree with TRBD2. Per germline, CDR1 SGHNT and CDR2 YENEEA. The CDR3 is made up of 17 amino acids. V lost 1 base, J lost 8 bases, and 10 bases stayed unmatched. The CDR3, as DNA: TGTGCCAGCAGCTTAGCCATTAGCGGGAGGGCCAACGATGAGCAGTTCTTC. Encoded protein: CASSLAISGRANDEQFF.

This chain connects TRBV3-1 (or the pseudogene TRBV3-2) to TRBJ1-5; 8 positions agree with TRBD1. Germline CDR1 and CDR2: LGHDT and YNNKEL (reference sequence). V lost 1 base to trimming and J lost 5 bases; unmatched junction nucleotides: 1. The CDR3 sequence is 14 residues long. The CDR3 loop is CASSQAGGHQPQHF. The CDR3 bases are TGTGCCAGCAGCCAAGCAGGGGGCCATCAGCCCCAGCATTTT.

The J gene is TRBJ2-1, the V gene TRBV6-5; 9 bases align to TRBD1. Germline assignment: CDR1 MNHEY and CDR2 SVGAGI. The length of the CDR3 is 14 residues. V was clipped by 5 bases and J by 7 bases; unmatched bases: 6. The CDR3 DNA reads TGTGCCAGCAGTAGGACAGGGGATACGAATGAGCAGTTCTTC. Protein: CASSRTGDTNEQFF.

The chain has TRBV28 and TRBJ1-4; D is uncertain. Germline CDR1 MDHEN, CDR2 SYDVKM. Trimming removed 6 bases from V and 0 bases from J, with 8 bases in between. This CDR3 has 14 residues. The CDR3 is CASRGGPTNEKLFF. For the CDR3, the DNA is TGTGCCAGCAGAGGAGGGCCAACTAATGAAAAACTGTTTTTT.

This sequence joins TRBV11-3 and TRBJ2-1; 11 bases line up with TRBD2. The trim removed 5 bases at V and 7 bases at J, leaving 10 bases unmatched. The CDR3 covers 16 residues. Germline V gene data show CDR1 as SGHNT and CDR2 as YENEEA. CDR3 residues: CASSPRTSGRGNEQFF. As DNA, the CDR3 is TGTGCCAGCAGCCCGCGGACTAGCGGGCGGGGGAATGAGCAGTTCTTC.

The CDR3 region has the DNA TGTGCCAGCACCCCTGGGAGGTCGGATTCACCCCTCCACTTT. It yields the protein CASTPGRSDSPLHF. V and J are TRBV28 and TRBJ1-6; D not certain. CDR1 MDHEN and CDR2 SYDVKM come from the germline V gene. The CDR3 spans 14 residues. V was trimmed by 7 bases and J by 8 bases, leaving 15 bases between them.

V and J are TRBV7-9 and TRBJ1-5, with TRBD1 matching over 9 bases. CDR1 SEHNR and CDR2 FQNEAQ come from the germline V gene (reference sequence). The CDR3 contains 17 residues. J gave up 1 base and V 1 base, and 5 bases lay outside the gene matches. The CDR3 DNA follows: TGTGCCAGCAGCTTAGGGACAGGGGAAGGGAGCAATCAGCCCCAGCATTTT. As protein: CASSLGTGEGSNQPQHF.

This sequence joins TRBV19 and TRBJ2-3, with a weak D call TRBD1 (6 bases). The CDR3 runs to 17 residues. Trimming took 2 bases from V and 8 from J, leaving 23 bases between them. Germline CDR1 and CDR2: LNHDA and SQIVND (reference sequence). The CDR3 is CASSIKMTAGARSTQYF. The CDR3 DNA reads as TGTGCCAGTAGTATAAAGATGACCGCAGGGGCGAGGTCTACGCAGTATTTT.

J is TRBJ1-4 and V is TRBV5-6; 8 nucleotides line up with TRBD1. Germline CDR1 SGHDT, CDR2 YYEEEE. V lost 2 bases and J lost 2; bases outside the gene matches: 8. The CDR3 is 17 amino acids. Written as DNA, the CDR3 is TGTGCCAGCAGCTTCCTCAGCCAGGGGGCGACTAATGAAAAACTGTTTTTT. It codes for CASSFLSQGATNEKLFF.

A single count supports this clone. The chain employs TRBV29-1 and TRBJ1-1; 9 positions agree with TRBD1. In germline, CDR1 is SQVTM, CDR2 ANQGSEA. V lost 7 bases, J lost 7 bases, and 7 bases stayed unmatched. CDR3 size: 12 residues. In DNA, the CDR3 is TGCAGCGCATCGGACAGGGGTAATGAAGCTTTCTTT. This translates into CSASDRGNEAFF.

The rearrangement links TRBV7-3 to TRBJ2-1, with 11 bases aligning to TRBD2. Germline CDR1 is SGHTA and CDR2 is FQGTGA. The CDR3 length is 15 residues. V lost 2 bases to trimming and J lost 8 bases; unmatched junction nucleotides: 5. The CDR3 DNA sequence: TGTGCCAGCAGCTTAGGAACTAGCGGGAGTTATGAGCAGTTCTTC. Its translation is CASSLGTSGSYEQFF.

This chain connects TRBV29-1 to TRBJ2-1, with 9 bases matching TRBD1. The germline CDR1 and CDR2 sequences are SQVTM and ANQGSEA. V gave up 6 bases and J gave up 12 bases; unmatched junction bases: 15. This CDR3 is built from 14 residues. In DNA form, the CDR3 reads TGCAGCGTAGTTACCGGGACAGGGCCCCGCGGGCAGTTCTTC. Translation gives CSVVTGTGPRGQFF.

This clone showed up just once. The CDR3 coding sequence is TGTGCCAGTAGTATAGCCAGGCAGGGGATCTACGAGCAGTACTTC. This codes for CASSIARQGIYEQYF. The V call is TRBV19, the J call TRBJ2-7; D is possibly TRBD1 (6 bases). Trimming took off 1 base at V and 3 bases at J, with 13 bases between the two ends. This CDR3 contains 15 residues. CDR1 and CDR2 from the germline V gene are LNHDA and SQIVND (reference sequence).

CDR3 sequence reads: CASSGGQAGDTQYF. Written as DNA, the CDR3 is TGTGCCAGCAGCGGCGGACAGGCCGGAGATACGCAGTATTTT. This chain connects TRBV9 to TRBJ2-3, with 7 bases that match TRBD1. The CDR3 has 14 amino acids. The germline gives CDR1 SGDLS, CDR2 YYNGEE. V shed 3 bases, J shed 5 bases, and the junction held 6 bases outside the gene matches. The whole variable domain, filled in from reference TRBV9 and TRBJ2-3, reads DSGVTQTPKHLITATGQRVTLRCSPRSGDLSVYWYQQSLDQGLQFLIQYYNGEERAKGNILERFSAQQFPDLHSELNLSSLELGDSALYFCASSGGQAGDTQYFGPGTRLTVL.

The rearrangement uses TRBV27 and TRBJ2-6; D gene unclear. The germline V gene has CDR1 MNHEY and CDR2 SMNVEV (reference sequence). V lost 3 bases, J lost 0 bases, and 15 bases lay in between. The CDR3 sequence is 18 residues long. As DNA, the CDR3 is TGTGCCAGCAGTTTCATGGGCCCGATCGGCTCTGGGGCCAACGTCCTGACTTTC. This codes for CASSFMGPIGSGANVLTF.

The rearrangement uses TRBV19 and TRBJ2-3; D is possibly TRBD2 (5 bases). Germline lookup yields CDR1 LNHDA and CDR2 SQIVND (reference sequence). The CDR3 is 13 residues long. The germline V and J ends were trimmed by 5 bases and 4 bases, with 10 bases remaining between them. CDR3 loop: CASSARGADTQYF. The CDR3 DNA sequence: TGTGCCAGTAGTGCTCGGGGTGCAGATACGCAGTATTTT.